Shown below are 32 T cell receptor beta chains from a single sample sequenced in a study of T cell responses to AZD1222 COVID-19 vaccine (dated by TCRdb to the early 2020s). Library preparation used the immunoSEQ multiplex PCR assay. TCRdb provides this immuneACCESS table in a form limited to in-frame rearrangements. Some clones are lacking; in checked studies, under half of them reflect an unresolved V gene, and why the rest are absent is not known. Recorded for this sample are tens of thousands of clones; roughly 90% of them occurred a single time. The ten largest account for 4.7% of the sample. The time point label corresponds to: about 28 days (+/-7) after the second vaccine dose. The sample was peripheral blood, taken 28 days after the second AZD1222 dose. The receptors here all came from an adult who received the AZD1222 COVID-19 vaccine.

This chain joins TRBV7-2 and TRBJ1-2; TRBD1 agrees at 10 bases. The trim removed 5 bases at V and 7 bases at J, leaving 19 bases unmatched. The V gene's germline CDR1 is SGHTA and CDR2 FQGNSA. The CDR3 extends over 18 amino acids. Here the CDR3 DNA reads TGTGCCAGCAGCCCCTACCGAATCGGGGACAGGGGCATTCTTGGCTACACCTTC. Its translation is CASSPYRIGDRGILGYTF.

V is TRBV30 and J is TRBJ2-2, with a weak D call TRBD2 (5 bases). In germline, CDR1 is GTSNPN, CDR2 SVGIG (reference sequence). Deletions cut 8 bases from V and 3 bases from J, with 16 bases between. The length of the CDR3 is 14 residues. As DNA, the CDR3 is TGTGCCCGAAAAAGAGGGATAGACACCGGGGAGCTGTTTTTT. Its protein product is CARKRGIDTGELFF.

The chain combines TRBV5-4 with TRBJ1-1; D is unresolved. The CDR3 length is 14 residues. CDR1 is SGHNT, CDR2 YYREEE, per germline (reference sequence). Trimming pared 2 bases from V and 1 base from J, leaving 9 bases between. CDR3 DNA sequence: TGTGCCAGCAGCTTTCGGTTCTCGAACACTGAAGCTTTCTTT. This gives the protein CASSFRFSNTEAFF.

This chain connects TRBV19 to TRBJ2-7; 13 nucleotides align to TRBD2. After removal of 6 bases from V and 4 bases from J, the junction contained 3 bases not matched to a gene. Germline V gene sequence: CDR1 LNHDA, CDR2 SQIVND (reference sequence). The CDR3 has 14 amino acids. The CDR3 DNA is TGTGCCAGTAGCCGGACTAGCGGGAGTTACGAGCAGTACTTC. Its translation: CASSRTSGSYEQYF.

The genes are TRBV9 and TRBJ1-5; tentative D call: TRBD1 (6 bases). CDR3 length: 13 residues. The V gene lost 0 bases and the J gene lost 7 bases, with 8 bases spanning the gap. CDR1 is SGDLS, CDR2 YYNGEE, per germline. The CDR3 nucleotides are TGTGCCAGCAGCGTAGGAGGGGGGCAGCCCCAGCATTTT. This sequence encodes CASSVGGGQPQHF.

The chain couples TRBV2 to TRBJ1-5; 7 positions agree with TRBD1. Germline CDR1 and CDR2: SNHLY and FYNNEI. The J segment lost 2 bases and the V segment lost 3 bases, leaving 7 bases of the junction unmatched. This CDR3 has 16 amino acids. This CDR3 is CASSESTGRGNQPQHF. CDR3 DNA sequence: TGTGCCAGCAGTGAGTCGACAGGGAGAGGCAATCAGCCCCAGCATTTT.

In DNA, the CDR3 is TGTGCCAGCAGCTTTCCCCTCGAGGGGAGGGACAATGAGCAGTTCTTC. Translated: CASSFPLEGRDNEQFF. This rearrangement joins TRBV13 to TRBJ2-1, with 7 bases aligning to TRBD2. Germline lookup yields CDR1 PRHDT and CDR2 FYEKMQ (reference sequence). V gave up 3 bases and J gave up 5 bases; unmatched junction bases: 10. The CDR3 loop spans 16 amino acids.

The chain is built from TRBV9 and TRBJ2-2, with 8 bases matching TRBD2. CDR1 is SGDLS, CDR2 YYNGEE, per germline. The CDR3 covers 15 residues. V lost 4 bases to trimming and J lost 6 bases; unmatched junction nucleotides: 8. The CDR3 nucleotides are TGTGCCAGCAGCTCGGGACTAGTAGGGGCCGGGGAGCTGTTTTTT. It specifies CASSSGLVGAGELFF.

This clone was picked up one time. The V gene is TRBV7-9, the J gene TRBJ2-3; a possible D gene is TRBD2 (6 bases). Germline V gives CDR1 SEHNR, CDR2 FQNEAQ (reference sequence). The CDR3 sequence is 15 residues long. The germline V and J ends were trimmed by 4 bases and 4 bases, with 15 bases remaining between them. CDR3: CASSSGLSGPDTQYF. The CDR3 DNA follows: TGTGCCAGCAGCTCAGGACTATCAGGGCCAGATACGCAGTATTTT.

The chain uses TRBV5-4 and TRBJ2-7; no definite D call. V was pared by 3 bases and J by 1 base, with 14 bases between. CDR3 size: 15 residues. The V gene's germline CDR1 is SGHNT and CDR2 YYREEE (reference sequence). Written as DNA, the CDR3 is TGTGCCAGCAGCTGGGAAGCACCCCGATCCTACGAGCAGTACTTC. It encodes CASSWEAPRSYEQYF.

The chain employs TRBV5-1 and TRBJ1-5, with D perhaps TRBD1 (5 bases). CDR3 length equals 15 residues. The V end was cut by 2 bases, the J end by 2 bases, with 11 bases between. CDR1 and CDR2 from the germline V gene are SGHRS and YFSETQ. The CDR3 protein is CASSLAGFGNQPQHF. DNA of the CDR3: TGCGCCAGCAGCTTAGCAGGGTTTGGCAATCAGCCCCAGCATTTT.

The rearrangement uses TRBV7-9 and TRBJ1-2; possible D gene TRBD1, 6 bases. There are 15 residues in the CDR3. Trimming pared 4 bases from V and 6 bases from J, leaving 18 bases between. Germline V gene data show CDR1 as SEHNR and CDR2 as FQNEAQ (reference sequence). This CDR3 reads CASSSRGGGRDGYTF. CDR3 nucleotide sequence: TGTGCCAGCAGCTCCAGGGGCGGGGGGCGAGATGGCTACACCTTC. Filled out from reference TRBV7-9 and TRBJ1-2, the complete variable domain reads DTGVSQNPRHKITKRGQNVTFRCDPISEHNRLYWYRQTLGQGPEFLTYFQNEAQLEKSRLLSDRFSAERPKGSFSTLEIQRTEQGDSAMYLCASSSRGGGRDGYTFGSGTRLTVV.

In DNA form, the CDR3 reads TGCAGCGTTGTCCCGCGGGGGTTTCCCGGGGAGCTGTTTTTT. Its translation is CSVVPRGFPGELFF. The gene calls are TRBV29-1 and TRBJ2-2; 7 bases map to TRBD2. CDR1 and CDR2 (germline): SQVTM, ANQGSEA. V shed 4 bases, J shed 6 bases, and the junction held 8 bases outside the gene matches. This CDR3 region has 14 residues.

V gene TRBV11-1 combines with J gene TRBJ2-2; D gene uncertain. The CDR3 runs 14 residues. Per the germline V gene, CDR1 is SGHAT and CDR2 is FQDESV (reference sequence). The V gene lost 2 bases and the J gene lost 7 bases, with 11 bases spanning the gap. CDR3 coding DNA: TGTGCCAGCAGCTTAAATCGTCGGGTCGGGGAGCTGTTTTTT. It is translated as CASSLNRRVGELFF.

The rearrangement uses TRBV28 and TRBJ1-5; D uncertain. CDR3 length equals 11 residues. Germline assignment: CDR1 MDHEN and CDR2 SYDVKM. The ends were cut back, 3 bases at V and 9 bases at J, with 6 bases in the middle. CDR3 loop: CASSFARPQHF. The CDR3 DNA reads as TGTGCCAGCAGTTTTGCGAGGCCCCAGCATTTT.

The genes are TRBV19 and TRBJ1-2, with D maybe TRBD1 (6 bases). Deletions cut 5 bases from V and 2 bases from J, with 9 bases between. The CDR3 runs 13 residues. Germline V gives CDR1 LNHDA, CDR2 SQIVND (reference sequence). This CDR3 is CASSSTGNYGYTF. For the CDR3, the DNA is TGTGCCAGTAGTTCCACAGGGAACTATGGCTACACCTTC.

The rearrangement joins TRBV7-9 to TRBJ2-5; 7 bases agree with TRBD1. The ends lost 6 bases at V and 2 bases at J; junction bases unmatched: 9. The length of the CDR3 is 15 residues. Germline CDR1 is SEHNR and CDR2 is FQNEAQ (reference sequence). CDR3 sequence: CASSRPTGRQETQYF. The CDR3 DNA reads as TGTGCCAGCAGTCGCCCGACAGGGCGGCAAGAGACCCAGTACTTC.

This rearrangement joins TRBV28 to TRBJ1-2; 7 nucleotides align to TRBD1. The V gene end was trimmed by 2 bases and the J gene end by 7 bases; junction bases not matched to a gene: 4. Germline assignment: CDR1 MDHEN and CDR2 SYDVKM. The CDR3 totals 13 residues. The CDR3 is CASSLERGLGYTF. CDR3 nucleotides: TGTGCCAGCAGTTTAGAGAGGGGGCTTGGCTACACCTTC.

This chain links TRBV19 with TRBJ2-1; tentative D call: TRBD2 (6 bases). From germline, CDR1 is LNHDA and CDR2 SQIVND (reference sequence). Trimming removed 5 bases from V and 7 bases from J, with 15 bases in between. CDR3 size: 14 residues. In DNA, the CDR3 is TGTGCCAGTAGTGTTTCTCTAGCGAGGAATGAGCAGTTCTTC. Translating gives CASSVSLARNEQFF.

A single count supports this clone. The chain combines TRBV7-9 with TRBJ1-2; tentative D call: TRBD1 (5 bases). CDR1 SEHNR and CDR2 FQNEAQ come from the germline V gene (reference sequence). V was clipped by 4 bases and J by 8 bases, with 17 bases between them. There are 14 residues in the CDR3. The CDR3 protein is CASSSSGGAGGYTF. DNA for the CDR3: TGTGCCAGCAGCTCCTCTGGGGGAGCAGGAGGCTACACCTTC.

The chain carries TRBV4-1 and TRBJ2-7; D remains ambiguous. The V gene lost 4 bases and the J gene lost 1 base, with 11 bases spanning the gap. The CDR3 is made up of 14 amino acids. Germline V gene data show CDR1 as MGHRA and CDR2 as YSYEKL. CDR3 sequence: CASSPLGRSYEQYF. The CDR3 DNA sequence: TGCGCCAGCAGCCCTCTAGGACGGTCCTACGAGCAGTACTTC.

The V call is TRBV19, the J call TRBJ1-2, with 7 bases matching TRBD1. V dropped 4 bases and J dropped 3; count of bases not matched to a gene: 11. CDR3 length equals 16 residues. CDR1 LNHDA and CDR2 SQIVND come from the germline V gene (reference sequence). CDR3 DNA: TGTGCCAGTAGTACCCGGACAGGCGCCAGCGACTATGGCTACACCTTC. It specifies CASSTRTGASDYGYTF.

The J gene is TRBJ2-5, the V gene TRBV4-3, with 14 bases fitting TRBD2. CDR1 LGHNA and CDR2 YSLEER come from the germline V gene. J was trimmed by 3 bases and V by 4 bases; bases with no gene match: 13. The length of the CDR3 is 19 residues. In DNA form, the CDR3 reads TGCGCCAGCAGCCGAGATCCGACTAGCGGGAGGGAGATTGAAGAGACCCAGTACTTC. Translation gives CASSRDPTSGREIEETQYF.

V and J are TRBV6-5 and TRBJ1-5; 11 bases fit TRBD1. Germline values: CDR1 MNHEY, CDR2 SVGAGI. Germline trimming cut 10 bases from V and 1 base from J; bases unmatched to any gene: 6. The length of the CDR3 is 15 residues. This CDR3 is CATTDRGRSNQPQHF. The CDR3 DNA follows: TGTGCCACCACGGACAGGGGGCGAAGCAATCAGCCCCAGCATTTT.

In DNA form, the CDR3 reads TGCGCCAGCAGCCAAGGCCGAGGGGGACTAGCGGGACAAACCGCCTACGAGCAGTACTTC. This translates into CASSQGRGGLAGQTAYEQYF. This sequence joins TRBV4-1 and TRBJ2-7; 13 positions agree with TRBD2. Trimming cost V 1 base and J 2 bases; bases outside gene matches: 14. The CDR3 extends over 20 amino acids. Germline values: CDR1 MGHRA, CDR2 YSYEKL.

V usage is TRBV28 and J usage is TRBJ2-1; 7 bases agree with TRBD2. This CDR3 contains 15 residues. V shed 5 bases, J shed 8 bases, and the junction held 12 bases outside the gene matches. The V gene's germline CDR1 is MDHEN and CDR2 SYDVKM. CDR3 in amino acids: CASSRPGLNIYEQFF. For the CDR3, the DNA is TGTGCCAGCAGTCGACCGGGACTAAATATATATGAGCAGTTCTTC.

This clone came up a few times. The CDR3 spells CASSPSGLAGAHPYEQYF. The CDR3 coding sequence is TGTGCCAGCTCACCATCGGGACTAGCGGGAGCTCATCCGTACGAGCAGTACTTC. The chain joins TRBV18 to TRBJ2-7; 14 nucleotides match TRBD2. Germline V CDR1 and CDR2: KGHSH, LQKENI. The CDR3 covers 18 residues. V gave up 2 bases and J gave up 4 bases; unmatched junction bases: 10.

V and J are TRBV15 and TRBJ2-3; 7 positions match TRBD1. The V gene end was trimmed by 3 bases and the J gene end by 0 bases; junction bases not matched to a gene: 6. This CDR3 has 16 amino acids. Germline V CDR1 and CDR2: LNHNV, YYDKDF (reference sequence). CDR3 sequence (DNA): TGTGCCACCAGCAGCGGACAGGCCTTTAGCACAGATACGCAGTATTTT. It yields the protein CATSSGQAFSTDTQYF.

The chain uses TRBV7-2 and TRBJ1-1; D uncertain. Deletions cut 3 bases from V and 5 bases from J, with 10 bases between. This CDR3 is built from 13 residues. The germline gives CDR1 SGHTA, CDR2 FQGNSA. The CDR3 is CASSFASKTEAFF. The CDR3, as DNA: TGTGCCAGCAGCTTTGCCTCCAAAACTGAAGCTTTCTTT.

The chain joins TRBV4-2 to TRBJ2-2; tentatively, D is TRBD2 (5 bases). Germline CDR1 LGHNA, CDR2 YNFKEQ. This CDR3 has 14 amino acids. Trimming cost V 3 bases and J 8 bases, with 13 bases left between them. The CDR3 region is CASSHPGGGGELFF. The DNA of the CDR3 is TGTGCCAGCAGCCATCCGGGCGGCGGGGGGGAGCTGTTTTTT.

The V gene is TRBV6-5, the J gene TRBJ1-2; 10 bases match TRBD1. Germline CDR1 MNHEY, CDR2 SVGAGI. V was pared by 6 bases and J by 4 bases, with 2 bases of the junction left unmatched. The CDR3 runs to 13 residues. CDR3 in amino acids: CASRRQGAYGYTF. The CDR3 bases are TGTGCCAGCAGACGACAGGGGGCCTATGGCTACACCTTC.

CDR3 protein: CSVEGGEGASYGYTF. CDR3 nucleotide sequence: TGCAGCGTTGAAGGCGGGGAGGGGGCGTCCTATGGCTACACCTTC. The chain joins TRBV29-1 to TRBJ1-2; 7 nucleotides match TRBD1. The CDR3 is 15 residues long. CDR1 SQVTM and CDR2 ANQGSEA come from the germline V gene. With V trimmed by 1 base and J by 4 bases, 9 bases remained unmatched.